The 4 T cell receptor beta chains listed next were all sequenced from one sample in a study of T cell responses to AZD1222 COVID-19 vaccine. The method was immunoSEQ multiplex PCR; TCRdb's version includes in-frame clones alone and lacks a portion of them. Counted here are approximately 98,000 clones, about 86% occurring once; the ten biggest clones make up under 4%. This sample comprised peripheral blood, obtained on day 0 of AZD1222 vaccination. Every receptor here comes from an adult in good health.

J is TRBJ1-1 and V is TRBV7-9; 8 bases fit TRBD1. From germline, CDR1 is SEHNR and CDR2 FQNEAQ (reference sequence). The CDR3 loop spans 14 amino acids. Germline trimming cut 3 bases from V and 6 bases from J; bases unmatched to any gene: 6. CDR3 nucleotide sequence: TGTGCCAGCAGCTTTGCAGGGGGCCCCCCTGAAGCTTTCTTT. This encodes CASSFAGGPPEAFF.

This rearrangement joins TRBV18 to TRBJ2-2; no clear D gene. Germline CDR1 reads KGHSH; CDR2 reads LQKENI. The CDR3 loop spans 12 amino acids. The germline V and J ends were trimmed by 3 bases and 7 bases, with 6 bases remaining between them. The CDR3 DNA sequence: TGTGCCAGCTCACCCGGAGACGGGGAGCTGTTTTTT. Amino acid sequence: CASSPGDGELFF.

The gene calls are TRBV7-9 and TRBJ2-5; the D gene is possibly TRBD1 (6 bases). This CDR3 is built from 13 residues. Trimming took 5 bases from V and 2 from J, leaving 9 bases between them. From germline, CDR1 is SEHNR and CDR2 FQNEAQ (reference sequence). CDR3 DNA sequence: TGTGCCAGCAGCCGGACAGCTCAAGAGACCCAGTACTTC. Amino acid sequence: CASSRTAQETQYF.

CDR3 loop: CASSEGGRLGEQYF. CDR3 nucleotide sequence: TGTGCCAGCAGTGAAGGGGGGCGGTTGGGCGAGCAGTACTTC. The rearrangement joins TRBV2 to TRBJ2-7, with D perhaps matching TRBD1 (6 bases). The CDR3 sequence is 14 residues long. V lost 1 base and J 6 bases, leaving 13 bases between the germline ends. CDR1 is SNHLY, CDR2 FYNNEI, per germline.